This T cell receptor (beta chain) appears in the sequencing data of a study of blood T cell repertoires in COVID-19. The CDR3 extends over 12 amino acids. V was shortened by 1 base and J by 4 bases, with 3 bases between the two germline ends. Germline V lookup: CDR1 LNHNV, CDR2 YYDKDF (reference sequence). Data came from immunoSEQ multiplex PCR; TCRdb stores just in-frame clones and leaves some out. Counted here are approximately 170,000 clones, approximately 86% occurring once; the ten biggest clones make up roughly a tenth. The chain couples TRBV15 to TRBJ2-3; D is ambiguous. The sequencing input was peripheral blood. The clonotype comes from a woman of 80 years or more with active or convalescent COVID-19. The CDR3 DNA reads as TGTGCCACCAGCAGAGGAGCAGATACGCAGTATTTT. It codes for CATSRGADTQYF.